One sample yielded the 14 T cell receptor beta chains listed below, sequenced in a study of blood T cells in healthy people across ages. A second PCR of 7 to 11 cycles used a sample-barcoded 5' primer and a J-beta primer mix. From the 5' RACE reads, TCRdb called clonotypes with MiXCR, one entry per CDR3 protein. The sample holds some 1 million distinct CDR3 sequences; more than 40% are singletons and the top ten take approximately 20%. Sequences were obtained from blood. The receptors were gathered from a woman aged 55-70 years in good health.

CDR3 residues: CASSHRAGGDYGYTF. CDR3 DNA sequence: TGTGCCAGCAGCCACCGAGCTGGGGGGGACTATGGCTACACCTTC. This sequence joins TRBV4-2 and TRBJ1-2, with D possibly being TRBD1 (5 bases). The length of the CDR3 is 15 residues. Trimming shortened V by 3 bases and J by 3 bases, and 14 bases separated the two germline ends. Germline values: CDR1 LGHNA, CDR2 YNFKEQ.

The chain joins TRBV7-9 to TRBJ2-3; no firm D call. The CDR3 runs 16 residues. CDR1 SEHNR and CDR2 FQNEAQ come from the germline V gene (reference sequence). The germline V and J ends were trimmed by 2 bases and 0 bases, with 12 bases remaining between them. The DNA for the CDR3 is TGTGCCAGCAGCTTATTAGATCTCTCCAGCACAGATACGCAGTATTTT. It yields the protein CASSLLDLSSTDTQYF.

This chain joins TRBV12-3 or TRBV12-4 and TRBJ2-1, with D possibly being TRBD2 (6 bases). Trimming removed 5 bases from V and 11 bases from J, with 16 bases in between. CDR3 length: 13 residues. The CDR3 region is CASSGVVAEKQFF. The DNA for the CDR3 is TGTGCCAGCAGTGGGGTCGTAGCGGAAAAGCAGTTCTTC.

This clonotype was detected a few times. The chain recombines TRBV20-1 with TRBJ2-1; 13 positions agree with TRBD2. The CDR3 is 15 amino acids. V gave up 3 bases and J gave up 8 bases; unmatched junction bases: 7. Per the germline V gene, CDR1 is DFQATT and CDR2 is SNEGSKA (reference sequence). The CDR3 region is CSARGTSGNLDEQFF. The CDR3, as DNA: TGCAGTGCTAGGGGGACTAGCGGGAATTTGGATGAGCAGTTCTTC.

J is TRBJ2-7 and V is TRBV28; no reliable D call. Trimming pared 8 bases from V and 2 bases from J, leaving 7 bases between. This CDR3 region has 11 residues. Germline V lookup: CDR1 MDHEN, CDR2 SYDVKM. The CDR3 DNA sequence: TGTGCCAGCGGGTCCCCCTACGAGCAGTACTTC. Its translation is CASGSPYEQYF.

In its sample, this clonotype was seen many times. CDR3 bases: TGCAGCGAAGTAGACAGGGGGCGCGAGGTGAATGGCTACGAGCAGTACTTC. Translating it yields CSEVDRGREVNGYEQYF. The chain joins TRBV29-1 to TRBJ2-7; 10 bases map to TRBD1. V gave up 7 bases and J gave up 3 bases; unmatched junction bases: 18. The V gene's germline CDR1 is SQVTM and CDR2 ANQGSEA. This CDR3 region has 17 residues.

The rearrangement joins TRBV7-9 to TRBJ1-2; D remains ambiguous. With 2 bases removed from V and 7 bases from J, the gap between germline ends came to 11 bases. CDR3 size: 13 residues. Germline-derived CDR1 and CDR2 are SEHNR and FQNEAQ (reference sequence). The CDR3 region has the DNA TGTGCCAGCAGCTTAACAGAGCTAAGTGGCTACACCTTC. Translating it yields CASSLTELSGYTF.

The chain carries TRBV24-1 and TRBJ1-2; tentatively, D is TRBD1 (5 bases). Between the trimmed V and J ends, which lost 4 bases and 6 bases, there was a span of 5 bases. Germline V lookup: CDR1 KGHDR, CDR2 SFDVKD. This CDR3 has 11 amino acids. As DNA, the CDR3 is TGTGCCACCAGTGAGGGGCATGGCTACACCTTC. It codes for CATSEGHGYTF.

This clonotype was recorded once. The chain has TRBV20-1 and TRBJ2-3; the D gene is possibly TRBD2 (6 bases). CDR3 size: 16 residues. The germline gives CDR1 DFQATT, CDR2 SNEGSKA (reference sequence). For the CDR3, the DNA is TGCGGTGTTCCGAACCTAGCACTAGCAGAGACAGATACGCAGTATTTT. This sequence encodes CGVPNLALAETDTQYF.

The genes are TRBV7-8 and TRBJ2-5; no firm D call. Trimming took off 4 bases at V and 5 bases at J, with 11 bases between the two ends. CDR3 size: 13 residues. Germline V lookup: CDR1 SGHVS, CDR2 FQNEAQ. The CDR3, as DNA: TGTGCCAGCAGCTCCATCCCTGGGGAGACCCAGTACTTC. Translating gives CASSSIPGETQYF.

This chain connects TRBV5-1 to TRBJ1-1; 12 nucleotides line up with TRBD1. Trimming removed 4 bases from V and 2 bases from J; junction bases left unmatched: 3. Germline CDR1 is SGHRS and CDR2 is YFSETQ. This CDR3 has 15 residues. CDR3 in amino acids: CASSPGTGGNTEAFF. The CDR3 DNA sequence: TGCGCCAGCAGCCCCGGGACAGGGGGCAACACTGAAGCTTTCTTT.

A few counts support this clonotype. V gene TRBV10-2 combines with J gene TRBJ1-2; 9 positions match TRBD1. The CDR3 length is 15 residues. Trimming cost V 3 bases and J 1 base; bases outside gene matches: 3. The germline CDR1 and CDR2 sequences are WSHSY and SAAADI. CDR3 coding DNA: TGCGCCAGCAGTGACTTGGACAGGGGTAACTATGGCTACACCTTC. Amino acids: CASSDLDRGNYGYTF.

This clonotype was observed a handful of times. This rearrangement joins TRBV3-1 to TRBJ1-4; D call uncertain. The CDR3 has 16 amino acids. Per the germline V gene, CDR1 is LGHDT and CDR2 is YNNKEL (reference sequence). The V and J ends lost 3 bases and 5 bases respectively, with 16 bases between them. CDR3 amino acids: CASSQDGPPSNEKLFF. As DNA, the CDR3 is TGTGCCAGCAGCCAGGACGGACCCCCTTCGAATGAAAAACTGTTTTTT. Supplemented by reference TRBV3-1 and TRBJ1-4, the full variable domain reads DTAVSQTPKYLVTQMGNDKSIKCEQNLGHDTMYWYKQDSKKFLKIMFSYNNKELIINETVPNRFSPKSPDKAHLNLHINSLELGDSAVYFCASSQDGPPSNEKLFFGSGTQLSVL.

The chain joins TRBV7-2 to TRBJ2-1; 8 bases are shared with TRBD2. V was clipped by 3 bases and J by 9 bases; unmatched bases: 4. The CDR3 totals 13 residues. From germline, CDR1 is SGHTA and CDR2 FQGNSA. The CDR3 here is CASSFVAGGEQFF. CDR3 nucleotide sequence: TGTGCCAGCAGCTTTGTTGCGGGAGGTGAGCAGTTCTTC. Complete variable domain (other parts from reference TRBV7-2 and TRBJ2-1): GAGVSQSPSNKVTEKGKDVELRCDPISGHTALYWYRQSLGQGLEFLIYFQGNSAPDKSGLPSDRFSAERTGGSVSTLTIQRTQQEDSAVYLCASSFVAGGEQFFGPGTRLTVL.